This T cell receptor beta chain was found in a study of blood T cell repertoires in COVID-19. Overall study: The United States, Italy and Spain supplied acute and convalescent COVID-19 samples. In each case, the material was cDNA or gDNA derived from T cells, B-cell-depleted T cells, or PBMCs.

Repertoires were generated with immunoSEQ multiplex PCR, while TCRdb's copy carries only in-frame clones and drops some. The sample includes under 300,000 clones, about 80% of them seen just once. The V and J ends lost 0 bases and 4 bases, in that order; junction bases with no gene match: 4. Per germline, CDR1 SGHRS and CDR2 YFSETQ. There are 14 residues in the CDR3. Sequences were obtained from peripheral blood. The sequence derives from a woman of 80 years or more with acute or convalescent COVID-19. The rearrangement joins TRBV5-1 to TRBJ2-7; 7 bases fit TRBD1. The CDR3 nucleotides are TGCGCCAGCAGCTTGGGCCAGGGGGTGTACGAGCAGTACTTC. This translates into CASSLGQGVYEQYF.